One sample yielded the 8 T cell receptor beta chains listed below, sequenced in a study of T-cell reconstitution after alpha-beta-depleted transplantation in children. As it was prepared, the TCRbeta library received unique molecular identifiers. TCRdb processed the PCR reads anew with MiXCR; each CDR3 protein has one entry. Of approximately 70,000 distinct CDR3 sequences listed, around 4.7% were seen once; the top ten hold 15% to 20%. The source was PBMCs, mostly from graft donor cells, collected 180 days after TCRalphabeta/CD19-depleted stem cell transplant. The receptors here all came from a boy under three years old who had a stem cell transplant for acute myeloid leukemia, so the T cells may come from the graft donor.

This clonotype was seen repeatedly, ten times or more. This chain uses TRBV12-3 or TRBV12-4 with TRBJ2-1; weak D call: TRBD2 (5 bases). V was clipped by 3 bases and J by 7 bases, with 7 bases between them. There are 12 residues in the CDR3. This CDR3 is CASSFRGNEQFF. Written as DNA, the CDR3 is TGTGCCAGCAGTTTTCGGGGAAATGAGCAGTTCTTC.

Details on this clonotype: Since a much larger clone is just one base distant, this may be a read error. The gene calls are TRBV7-6 and TRBJ2-4; TRBD2 aligns across 8 bases. CDR3 length: 16 amino acids. Trimming cost V 5 bases and J 1 base; bases outside gene matches: 7. Germline V gene sequence: CDR1 SGHVS, CDR2 FNYEAQ. CDR3 in DNA: TGTGCCAGCAGCCCGCTCGGGGGGGGGGCCAAAAACATTCAGTACTTC. Encoded protein: CASSPLGGGAKNIQYF.

The V and J genes are TRBV1 and TRBJ2-7; the table's D call, TRBD1, has no DNA check behind it. TRBV1 is shown as a pseudogene. This CDR3 is built from 17 residues. The CDR3 DNA follows: TGCACCAGCAGCCAACTACCGGAACGGGGGGCCTCCTACGAGCAGTACGTC. It is translated as CTSSQLPERGASYEQYV.

This clonotype has ten or more counts. The V gene is TRBV19, the J gene TRBJ1-6; 8 bases agree with TRBD1. The CDR3 covers 15 residues. V lost 5 bases and J lost 3; bases outside the gene matches: 3. Germline V gives CDR1 LNHDA, CDR2 SQIVND (reference sequence). CDR3 nucleotides: TGTGCCAGTAGTGACAGGGGAGGCTATAATTCACCCCTCCACTTT. Translating it yields CASSDRGGYNSPLHF. Drawing the rest from reference TRBV19 and TRBJ1-6, the complete variable domain is DGGITQSPKYLFRKEGQNVTLSCEQNLNHDAMYWYRQDPGQGLRLIYYSQIVNDFQKGDIAEGYSVSREKKESFPLTVTSAQKNPTAFYLCASSDRGGYNSPLHFGNGTRLTVT.

The sample holds many counts of this clonotype. The DNA for the CDR3 is TGTGCCAGCAGCGTAGACCCTGGGGGTTTAGTCTACGAGCAGTACTTC. It translates to CASSVDPGGLVYEQYF. V is TRBV9 and J is TRBJ2-7, with D perhaps TRBD1 or TRBD2 (5 bases each). The CDR3 totals 16 residues. Germline loops: CDR1 SGDLS, CDR2 YYNGEE. The germline V and J ends were trimmed by 0 bases and 3 bases, with 16 bases remaining between them.

This clonotype has a count of ten or more. This chain joins TRBV7-3 and TRBJ2-1; the match to TRBD1 covers 12 bases. The V and J ends lost 5 bases and 6 bases, in that order; junction bases with no gene match: 14. This CDR3 region has 18 residues. Germline V gives CDR1 SGHTA, CDR2 FQGTGA. The CDR3 region is CASSNKNPGQGAFNEQFF. Here the CDR3 DNA reads TGTGCCAGCAGCAATAAAAATCCGGGACAGGGGGCTTTCAATGAGCAGTTCTTC.

This clonotype was detected ten times or more. The gene calls are TRBV20-1 and TRBJ1-4; D gene unclear. CDR1 is DFQATT, CDR2 SNEGSKA, per germline (reference sequence). This CDR3 is 14 amino acids long. Trimming removed 0 bases from V and 8 bases from J, with 13 bases in between. Written as DNA, the CDR3 is TGCAGTGCTAGAGAAGGAGGGAGTGGGGAAAAACTGTTTTTT. Protein: CSAREGGSGEKLFF.

This clonotype was detected many times. J is TRBJ2-7 and V is TRBV20-1; no clear D. The CDR3 extends over 11 amino acids. Germline CDR1 and CDR2: DFQATT and SNEGSKA (reference sequence). Between the trimmed V and J ends, which lost 0 bases and 1 base, there was a span of 1 base. CDR3 residues: CSARDSYEQYV. The CDR3 DNA follows: TGCAGTGCTAGAGATTCCTACGAGCAGTACGTC.